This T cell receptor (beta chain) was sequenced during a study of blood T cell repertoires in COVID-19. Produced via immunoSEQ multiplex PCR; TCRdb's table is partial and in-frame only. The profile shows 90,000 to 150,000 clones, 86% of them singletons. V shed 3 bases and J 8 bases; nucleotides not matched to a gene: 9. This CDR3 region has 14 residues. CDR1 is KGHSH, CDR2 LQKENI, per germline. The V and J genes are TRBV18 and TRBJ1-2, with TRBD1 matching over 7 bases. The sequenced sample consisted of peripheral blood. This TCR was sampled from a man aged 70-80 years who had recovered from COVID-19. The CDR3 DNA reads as TGTGCCAGCTCACCCCAGACAGGGAGAAGGGGCTACACCTTC. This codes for CASSPQTGRRGYTF.